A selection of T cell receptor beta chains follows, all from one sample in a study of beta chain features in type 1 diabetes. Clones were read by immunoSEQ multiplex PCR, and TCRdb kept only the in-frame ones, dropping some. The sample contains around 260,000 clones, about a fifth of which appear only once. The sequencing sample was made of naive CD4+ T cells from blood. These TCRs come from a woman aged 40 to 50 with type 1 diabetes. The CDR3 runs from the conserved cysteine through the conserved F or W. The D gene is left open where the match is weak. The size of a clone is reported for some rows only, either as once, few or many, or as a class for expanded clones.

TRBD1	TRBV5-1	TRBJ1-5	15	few	TGCGCCAGCAGCCTCACAGGGGGCCAGAATCAGCCCCAGCATTTT	CASSLTGGQNQPQHF
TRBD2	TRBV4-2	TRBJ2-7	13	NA	TGTGCCACCGCCGGACTAGCGGGAGCCGAGCAGTACTTC	CATAGLAGAEQYF
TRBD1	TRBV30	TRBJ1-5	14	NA	TGTGCCTGGAGTGCGTTGACAGGGGATCAGCCCCAGCATTTT	CAWSALTGDQPQHF
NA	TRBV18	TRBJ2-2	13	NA	TGTGCCAGCTCACTCGTGAACACCGGGGAGCTGTTTTTT	CASSLVNTGELFF
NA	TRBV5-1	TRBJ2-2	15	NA	TGCGCCAGCAGCCCCTCAGGGATTTCCACCGGGGAGCTGTTTTTT	CASSPSGISTGELFF
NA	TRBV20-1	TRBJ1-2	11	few	TGCAGTGCCAACGGAGAATATGGCTACACCTTC	CSANGEYGYTF
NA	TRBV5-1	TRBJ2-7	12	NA	TGCGCCAGCAGCTTGGAGGGGAACGAGCAGTACTTC	CASSLEGNEQYF
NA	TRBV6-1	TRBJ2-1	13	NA	TGTGCCAGCAGTAGACAGAGGAGCGATGAGCAGTTCTTC	CASSRQRSDEQFF
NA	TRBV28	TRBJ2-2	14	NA	TGTGCCAGCAGTCTCCCAGGGGAAACCGGGGAGCTGTTTTTT	CASSLPGETGELFF
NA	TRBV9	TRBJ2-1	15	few	TGTGCCAGCAGCCCTCAGGAGGGCTCCTACAATGAGCAGTTCTTC	CASSPQEGSYNEQFF
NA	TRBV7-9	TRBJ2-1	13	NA	TGTGCCAGCAGCTTAGTTGCGGTAAATGAGCAGTTCTTC	CASSLVAVNEQFF
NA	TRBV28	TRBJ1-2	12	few	TGTGCCAGCAGTCCGCCGGGCTATGGCTACACCTTC	CASSPPGYGYTF
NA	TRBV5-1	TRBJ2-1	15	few	TGCGCCAGCAGCCCCGGGTGGGGGGAAAACAATGAGCAGTTCTTC	CASSPGWGENNEQFF
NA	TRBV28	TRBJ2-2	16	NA	TGTGCCAGCAGTTTCCCCGGGAGTGCGAACACCGGGGAGCTGTTTTTT	CASSFPGSANTGELFF
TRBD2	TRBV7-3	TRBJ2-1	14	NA	TGTGCCAGCAGCGCGACTAGCGGGAAGAATGAGCAGTTCTTC	CASSATSGKNEQFF
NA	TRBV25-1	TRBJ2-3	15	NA	TGTGCCAGCAGTGATATGGGGGGTGATGTAGATACGCAGTATTTT	CASSDMGGDVDTQYF
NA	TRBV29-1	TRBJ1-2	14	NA	TGCAGCGTGGTCGGATCTGGGAGCTTCTATGGCTACACCTTC	CSVVGSGSFYGYTF
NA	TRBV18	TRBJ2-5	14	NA	TGTGCCAGCTCACCACGTCGGACACAAGAGACCCAGTACTTC	CASSPRRTQETQYF
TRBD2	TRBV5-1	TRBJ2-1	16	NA	TGCGCCAGCAGCTTGGTGGCTAGCGGTACCTACAATGAGCAGTTCTTC	CASSLVASGTYNEQFF
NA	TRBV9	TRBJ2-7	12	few	TGTGCCAGCAGCACCACAGGCTACGAGCAGTACTTC	CASSTTGYEQYF
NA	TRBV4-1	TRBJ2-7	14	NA	TGCGCCAGCAGTCACCCGGGGGGCCCCTACGAGCAGTACTTC	CASSHPGGPYEQYF
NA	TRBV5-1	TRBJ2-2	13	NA	TGCGCCAGCGACCCCAGCGGCACCGGGGAGCTGTTTTTT	CASDPSGTGELFF
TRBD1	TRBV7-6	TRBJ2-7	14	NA	TGTGCCAGCAGCTTAAGGGGGCGCCTCTACGAGCAGTACTTC	CASSLRGRLYEQYF
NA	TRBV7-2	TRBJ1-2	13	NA	TGTGCCAGCAGCTTAGAAAAGATGAGTGGCTACACCTTC	CASSLEKMSGYTF
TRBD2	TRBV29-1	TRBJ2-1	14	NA	TGCAGCGGGTGGGGCGGGAGCTCCTACAATGAGCAGTTCTTC	CSGWGGSSYNEQFF
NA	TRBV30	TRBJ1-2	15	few	TGTGCCTGGACCGGGGGACTCGCTGGTGGTTATGGCTACACCTTC	CAWTGGLAGGYGYTF
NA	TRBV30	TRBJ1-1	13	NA	TGTGCCTGGGCCAGGACAGCGAACACTGAAGCTTTCTTT	CAWARTANTEAFF
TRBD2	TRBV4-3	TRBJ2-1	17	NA	TGCGCCAGCAGCCAATTCTCACCGGGACTAGCAGGCGATGAGCAGTTCTTC	CASSQFSPGLAGDEQFF
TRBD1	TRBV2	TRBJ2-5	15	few	TGTGCCAGCAGCCCCAGGGGGCCTGTCCAAGAGACCCAGTACTTC	CASSPRGPVQETQYF
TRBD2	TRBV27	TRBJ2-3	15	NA	TGTGCCAGCAGCCTCCCAGGACTAGCGGGGGGGACGCAGTATTTT	CASSLPGLAGGTQYF
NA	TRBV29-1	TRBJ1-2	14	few	TGCAGCGTTGACGTCGGAGCCCTCCCCTATGGCTACACCTTC	CSVDVGALPYGYTF
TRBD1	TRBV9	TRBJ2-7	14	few	TGTGCCAGCAGCGTATCCGGGACAGCCTACGAGCAGTACTTC	CASSVSGTAYEQYF
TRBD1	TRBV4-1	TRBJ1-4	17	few	TGCGCCAGCAGCCAACGACTCTTAGGACAGGGCAATGAAAAACTGTTTTTT	CASSQRLLGQGNEKLFF
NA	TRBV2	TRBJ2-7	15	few	TGTGCCAGCAGTGAAGCGCTCCCAATCGGGTACGAGCAGTACTTC	CASSEALPIGYEQYF
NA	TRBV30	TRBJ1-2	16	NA	TGTGCCTGGAGGAAATATGGGGGACATCCCCTAGAGGGCTACACCTTC	CAWRKYGGHPLEGYTF
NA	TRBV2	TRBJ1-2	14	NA	TGTGCCAGCAGCACTGGGGGCCGCTACTATGGCTACACCTTC	CASSTGGRYYGYTF
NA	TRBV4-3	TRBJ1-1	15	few	TGCGCCAGCAGCCAGGCCGCCGCCAGGAACACTGAAGCTTTCTTT	CASSQAAARNTEAFF
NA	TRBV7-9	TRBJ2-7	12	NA	TGTGCCAGCAGTTGGGGCCTCTACGAGCAGTACTTC	CASSWGLYEQYF
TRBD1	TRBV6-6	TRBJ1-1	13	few	TGTGCCAGCAGACGACAGGGTCTTGCTGAAGCTTTCTTT	CASRRQGLAEAFF
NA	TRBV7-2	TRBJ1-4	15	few	TGTGCCAGCAGCTTAGACGGGGTCCTCAATGAAAAACTGTTTTTT	CASSLDGVLNEKLFF
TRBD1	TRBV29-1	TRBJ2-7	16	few	TGCAGCGTTGCCAAGTACAGGGGTACCACCTCCTACGAGCAGTACTTC	CSVAKYRGTTSYEQYF
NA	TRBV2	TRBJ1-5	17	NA	TGTGCCAGCAGTGTACTCGGGGAGCAGTTTAGCAATCAGCCCCAGCATTTT	CASSVLGEQFSNQPQHF
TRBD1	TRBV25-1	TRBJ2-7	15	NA	TGTGCCAGCGGTACCGGGACAGGGAGGTCCAACGAGCAGTACTTC	CASGTGTGRSNEQYF
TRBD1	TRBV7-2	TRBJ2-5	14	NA	TGTGCCACCCGGGACAGGGCGAACGGAGAGACCCAGTACTTC	CATRDRANGETQYF
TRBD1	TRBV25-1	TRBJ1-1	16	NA	TGTGCCAGCAGTGAATGGGCAGGGGGCCGGAGCACTGAAGCTTTCTTT	CASSEWAGGRSTEAFF
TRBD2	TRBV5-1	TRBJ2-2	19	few	TGCGCCAGCAGCTTATACCAGGGAGCAGCGGGAGTTTGGTCCGGGGAGCTGTTTTTT	CASSLYQGAAGVWSGELFF
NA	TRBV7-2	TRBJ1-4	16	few	TGTGCCAGCAGCTCTCGGACAGCCGCAACTAATGAAAAACTGTTTTTT	CASSSRTAATNEKLFF
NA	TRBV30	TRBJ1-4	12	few	TGTGCCTGGAACCGAGAGCAACCTAAACTGTTTTTT	CAWNREQPKLFF